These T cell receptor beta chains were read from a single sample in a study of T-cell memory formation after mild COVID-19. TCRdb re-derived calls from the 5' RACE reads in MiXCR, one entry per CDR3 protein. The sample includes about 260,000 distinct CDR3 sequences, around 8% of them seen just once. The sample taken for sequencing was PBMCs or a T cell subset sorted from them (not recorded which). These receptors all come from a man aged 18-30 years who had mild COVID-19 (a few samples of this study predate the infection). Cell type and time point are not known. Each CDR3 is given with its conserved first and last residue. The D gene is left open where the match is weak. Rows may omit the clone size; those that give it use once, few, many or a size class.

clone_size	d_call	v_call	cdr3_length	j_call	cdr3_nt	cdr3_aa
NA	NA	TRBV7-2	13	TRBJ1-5	TGTGCCAGCAGCTTAGCAGACAATCAGCCCCAGCATTTT	CASSLADNQPQHF
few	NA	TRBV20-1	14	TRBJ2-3	TGCAGTGCTCGGATAATGTCAGCAACAGATACGCAGTATTTT	CSARIMSATDTQYF
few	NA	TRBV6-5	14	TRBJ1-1	TGTGCCAGCAGTTACTCGAGAGGGAACACTGAAGCTTTCTTT	CASSYSRGNTEAFF
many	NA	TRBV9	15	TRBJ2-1	TGTGCCAGCAGCGTGACGGACCCTCCTACGAATGAGCAGTTCTTC	CASSVTDPPTNEQFF
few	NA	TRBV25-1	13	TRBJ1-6	TGTGCCAGCAGTGAATCGGTGCACCTTGGCGTCCACTTT	CASSESVHLGVHF
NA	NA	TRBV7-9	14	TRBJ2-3	TGTGCCAGCAGCTCAAAGGGTCGCCCGGATACGCAGTATTTT	CASSSKGRPDTQYF
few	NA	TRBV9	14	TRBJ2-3	TGTGCCAGCAGCGGGGGCTCCCGTACAGATACGCAGTATTTT	CASSGGSRTDTQYF
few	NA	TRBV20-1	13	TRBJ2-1	TGCAGTACTTTACCTTTCTCCTACAATGAGCAGTTCTTC	CSTLPFSYNEQFF
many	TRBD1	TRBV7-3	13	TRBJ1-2	TGTGCCAGCAGCCCCGACAGGGACTATGGCTACACCTTC	CASSPDRDYGYTF
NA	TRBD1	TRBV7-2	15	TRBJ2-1	TGTGCCAGCAGCAGGACAGGGGGGGAAGGCAATGAGCAGTTCTTC	CASSRTGGEGNEQFF
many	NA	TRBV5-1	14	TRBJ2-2	TGCGCCAGCAGCTTGTGGCTGAACACCGGGGAGCTGTTTTTT	CASSLWLNTGELFF
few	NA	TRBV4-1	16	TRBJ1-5	TGCGCCAGCAGCCACCCCTCAGGTAGTGGCAATCAGCCCCAGCATTTT	CASSHPSGSGNQPQHF
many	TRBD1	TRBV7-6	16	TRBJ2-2	TGTGCCTGCCTCCCAGTGGACAGGGAGGACACCGGGGAGCTGTTTTTT	CACLPVDREDTGELFF
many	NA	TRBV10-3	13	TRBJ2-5	TGTGCCATCAGTGAATCGGGCCGGGAGACCCAGTACTTC	CAISESGRETQYF
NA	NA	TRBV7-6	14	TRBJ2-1	TGTGCCAGCAGCCCAACTAGCTACGACAATGAGCAGTTCTTC	CASSPTSYDNEQFF
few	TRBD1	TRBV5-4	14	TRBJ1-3	TGTGCCAGCAGCAAGGGACAGTCTGGAAACACCATATATTTT	CASSKGQSGNTIYF
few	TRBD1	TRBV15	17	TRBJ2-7	TGTGCCACCAGCAGAGGGGGACAGGGTCCGATTTCCTACGAGCAGTACTTC	CATSRGGQGPISYEQYF
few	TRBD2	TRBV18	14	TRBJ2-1	TGTGCCAGCTCAAAGGTAGCGGGGGACAATGAGCAGTTCTTC	CASSKVAGDNEQFF
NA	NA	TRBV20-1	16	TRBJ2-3	TGCAGTGCTAGAGATATTCAGCTCCTGCCAGCAGATACGCAGTATTTT	CSARDIQLLPADTQYF
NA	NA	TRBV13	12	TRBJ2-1	TGTGCCAGCAGCTTACACGGGACCGGGCAGTTCTTC	CASSLHGTGQFF
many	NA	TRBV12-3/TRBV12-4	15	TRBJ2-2	TGTGCCAGCAGTTTCGGGTGGGCGAACACCGGGGAGCTGTTTTTT	CASSFGWANTGELFF
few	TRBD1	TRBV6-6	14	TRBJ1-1	TGTGCCAGCAGGACAACAGGGGATTGGGCTGAAGCTTTCTTT	CASRTTGDWAEAFF
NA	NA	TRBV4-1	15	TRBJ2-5	TGCGCCAGCAGCCAGCTAGGGCTTTCGGGGGAGACCCAGTACTTC	CASSQLGLSGETQYF
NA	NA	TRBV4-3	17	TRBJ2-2	TGCGCCAGCAGCCAAGATCAGCTAGCACCGAGGACCGGGGAGCTGTTTTTT	CASSQDQLAPRTGELFF
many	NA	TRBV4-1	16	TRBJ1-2	TGCGCCAGCAGCCCTTCCCCGACAGCGGAGAAAAATGGCTACACCTTC	CASSPSPTAEKNGYTF
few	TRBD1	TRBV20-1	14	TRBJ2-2	TGCAGTGCCCGGGACAGGGGCAACACCGGGGAGCTGTTTTTT	CSARDRGNTGELFF
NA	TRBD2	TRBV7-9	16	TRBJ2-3	TGTGCCAGCAGCCCTCGACTAGCGGGGGACACAGATACGCAGTATTTT	CASSPRLAGDTDTQYF
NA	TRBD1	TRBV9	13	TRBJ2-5	TGTGCCAGCAGCGTAGGGACAGGGCAGACCCAGTACTTC	CASSVGTGQTQYF
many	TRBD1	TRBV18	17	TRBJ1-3	TGTGCCAGCTCACCGACGACAGGGTTCGACTCTGGAAACACCATATATTTT	CASSPTTGFDSGNTIYF
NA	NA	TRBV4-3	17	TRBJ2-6	TGCGCCAGCAGCCAAACTGGCCGGGGGTCTGGGGCCAACGTCCTGACTTTC	CASSQTGRGSGANVLTF
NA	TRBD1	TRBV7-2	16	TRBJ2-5	TGTGCCAGCAGCTTTGGTGGGACAGGGACCGAAGAGACCCAGTACTTC	CASSFGGTGTEETQYF
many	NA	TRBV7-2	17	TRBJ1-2	TGTGCCAGCAGCTTACGGAGGGGAAGCCCGTCATCCTATGGCTACACCTTC	CASSLRRGSPSSYGYTF
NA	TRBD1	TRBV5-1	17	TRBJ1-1	TGCGCCAGCAGCTCGGGACAGGGGTGGGTCGTGGGAACTGAAGCTTTCTTT	CASSSGQGWVVGTEAFF
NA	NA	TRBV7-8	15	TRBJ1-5	TGTGCCAGCAGCTCCTCAGGGCCCGTCCTGACGCCCCAGCATTTT	CASSSSGPVLTPQHF